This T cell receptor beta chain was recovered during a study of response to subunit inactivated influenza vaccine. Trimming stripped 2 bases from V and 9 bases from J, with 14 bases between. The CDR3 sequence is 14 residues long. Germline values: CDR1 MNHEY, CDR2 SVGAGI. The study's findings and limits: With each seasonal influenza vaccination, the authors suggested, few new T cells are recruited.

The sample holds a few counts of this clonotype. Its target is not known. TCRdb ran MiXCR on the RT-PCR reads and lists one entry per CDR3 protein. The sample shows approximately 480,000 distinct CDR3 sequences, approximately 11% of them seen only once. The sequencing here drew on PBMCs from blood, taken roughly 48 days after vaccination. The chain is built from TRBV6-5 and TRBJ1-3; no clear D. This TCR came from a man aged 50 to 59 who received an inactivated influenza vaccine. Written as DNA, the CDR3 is TGTGCCAGCAGTTACGAGCCGTTGCGAGGCACCATATATTTT. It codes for CASSYEPLRGTIYF.